A selection of T cell receptor beta chains follows, all from one sample in a study of T-cell memory formation after mild COVID-19. TCRdb fed the 5' RACE reads into MiXCR, producing one record per CDR3 protein. The sample has fewer than 350,000 distinct CDR3 sequences, roughly 18% seen once. Material for sequencing was PBMCs or a T cell subset sorted from them (not recorded which). The receptors come from a man aged 18 to 35 who had mild COVID-19 (a few samples of this study predate the infection). Cell type and time point are not known. The CDR3 runs from the conserved cysteine through the conserved F or W. Size tells how often a clone was seen (once, few, many) or the class of an expanded clone, and some rows leave it out.

TRBV10-3	TRBJ2-1	few	CAISEGRSGGNNEQFF
TRBV7-9	TRBJ2-1	few	CASSLYQGTEQFF
TRBV20-1	TRBJ2-3	.	CSATPGQSNLQYF
TRBV7-2	TRBJ2-1	many	CASSLGQGAYNEQFF
TRBV29-1	TRBJ2-5	few	CSVELGRGGGETQYF
TRBV6-2/TRBV6-3	TRBJ2-1	few	CASSYSRLAGGHDEQFF
TRBV6-1	TRBJ2-6	.	CASGNRAGANVLTF
TRBV7-8	TRBJ2-3	many	CASSLGGGATDTQYF
TRBV30	TRBJ1-6	few	CAWSLLDREDSPLHF
TRBV27	TRBJ2-7	.	CASAGQASSYEQYF
TRBV12-3/TRBV12-4	TRBJ1-2	few	CASRRTGGGYGYTF
TRBV4-1	TRBJ2-1	many	CASSQGLAGGSEQFF
TRBV18	TRBJ2-7	many	CASSPGGHSYEQYF
TRBV12-3/TRBV12-4	TRBJ1-6	.	CASSPDRTYNSPLHF
TRBV20-1	TRBJ1-1	.	CSATPTENTEAFF
TRBV4-3	TRBJ1-4	.	CASSQEAEGWEKLFF
TRBV7-9	TRBJ2-1	few	CASSLVASGGYNEQFF
TRBV10-3	TRBJ2-5	many	CAIRWEGKETQYF
TRBV4-2	TRBJ2-3	.	CASSQGTSFTDTQYF
TRBV7-2	TRBJ2-3	.	CASSLGRLAGDTQYF
TRBV29-1	TRBJ2-2	few	CSVEARTGTGELFF
TRBV11-2	TRBJ2-5	few	CASSLNPWQETQYF
TRBV4-3	TRBJ2-1	many	CASSQGPGQEYNEQFF
TRBV7-9	TRBJ2-7	.	CASSLDYREQYF
TRBV12-3/TRBV12-4	TRBJ2-7	few	CASSSLGGNTYEQYF
TRBV3-1	TRBJ2-7	few	CASSPNFPTLYEQYF